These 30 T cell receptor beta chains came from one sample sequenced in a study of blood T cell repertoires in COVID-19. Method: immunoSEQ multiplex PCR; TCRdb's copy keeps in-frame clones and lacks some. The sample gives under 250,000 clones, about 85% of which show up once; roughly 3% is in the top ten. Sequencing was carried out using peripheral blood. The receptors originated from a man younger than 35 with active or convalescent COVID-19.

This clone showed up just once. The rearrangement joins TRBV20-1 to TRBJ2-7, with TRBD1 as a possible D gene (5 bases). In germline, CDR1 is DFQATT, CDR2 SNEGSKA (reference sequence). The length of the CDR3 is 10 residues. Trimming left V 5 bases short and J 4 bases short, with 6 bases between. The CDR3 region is CSAGAYEQYF. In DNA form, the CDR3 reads TGCAGTGCTGGGGCGTACGAGCAGTACTTC.

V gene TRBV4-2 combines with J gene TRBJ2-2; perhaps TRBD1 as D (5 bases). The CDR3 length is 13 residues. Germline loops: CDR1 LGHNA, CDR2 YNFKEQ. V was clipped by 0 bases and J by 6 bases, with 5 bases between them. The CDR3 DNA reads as TGTGCCAGCAGCCAAGAGGGGCCCGGGGAGCTGTTTTTT. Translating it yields CASSQEGPGELFF.

The CDR3 coding sequence is TGTGCCACCAGTGATCCACGGGACAGCAACGCTAACTATGGCTACACCTTC. Translation: CATSDPRDSNANYGYTF. V usage is TRBV24-1 and J usage is TRBJ1-2; TRBD1 matches at 7 bases. The ends lost 3 bases at V and 0 bases at J; junction bases unmatched: 9. This CDR3 contains 17 residues. Germline V gene lookup returns CDR1 KGHDR and CDR2 SFDVKD.

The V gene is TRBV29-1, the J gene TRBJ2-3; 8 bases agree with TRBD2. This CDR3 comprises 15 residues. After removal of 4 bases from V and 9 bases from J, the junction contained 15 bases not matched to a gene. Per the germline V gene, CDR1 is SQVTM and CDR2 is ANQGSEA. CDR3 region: CSVGLGGRSRGTQYF. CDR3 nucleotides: TGCAGCGTTGGGTTGGGCGGGAGGTCTAGGGGGACGCAGTATTTT.

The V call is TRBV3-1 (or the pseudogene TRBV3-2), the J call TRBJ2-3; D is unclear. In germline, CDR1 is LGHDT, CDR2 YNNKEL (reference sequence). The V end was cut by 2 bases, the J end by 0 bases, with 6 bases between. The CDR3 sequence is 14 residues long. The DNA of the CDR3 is TGTGCCAGCAGCCAACGTCCTAGCACAGATACGCAGTATTTT. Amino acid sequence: CASSQRPSTDTQYF.

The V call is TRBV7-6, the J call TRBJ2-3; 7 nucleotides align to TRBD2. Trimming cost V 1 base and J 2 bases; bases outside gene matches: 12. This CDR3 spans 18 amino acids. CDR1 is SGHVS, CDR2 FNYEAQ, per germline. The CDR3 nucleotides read TGTGCCAGCAGCTTAGTCCCGGGGTCAGCGGGATACACAGATACGCAGTATTTT. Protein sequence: CASSLVPGSAGYTDTQYF.

This chain's CDR3 is CATSPGQGGNQPQHF. CDR3 DNA: TGTGCCACCAGTCCGGGACAGGGTGGCAATCAGCCCCAGCATTTT. The V and J genes are TRBV15 and TRBJ1-5, with 9 positions matching TRBD1. The junction had 5 bases not matched to a gene; V was cut back by 6 bases and J by 2 bases. Germline V gene sequence: CDR1 LNHNV, CDR2 YYDKDF (reference sequence). This CDR3 is built from 15 residues.

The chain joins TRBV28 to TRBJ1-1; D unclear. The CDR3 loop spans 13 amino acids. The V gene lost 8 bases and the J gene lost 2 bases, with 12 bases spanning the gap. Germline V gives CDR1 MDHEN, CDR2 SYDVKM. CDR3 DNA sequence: TGTGCCAGCTGCCAACGGGATAACACTGAAGCTTTCTTT. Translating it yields CASCQRDNTEAFF.

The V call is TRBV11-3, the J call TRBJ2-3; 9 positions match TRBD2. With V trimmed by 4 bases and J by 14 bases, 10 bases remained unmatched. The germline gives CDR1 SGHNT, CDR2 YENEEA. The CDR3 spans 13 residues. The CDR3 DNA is TGTGCCAGCAGCTGGACTAGCGCATTGGTTCCGTATTTT. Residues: CASSWTSALVPYF.

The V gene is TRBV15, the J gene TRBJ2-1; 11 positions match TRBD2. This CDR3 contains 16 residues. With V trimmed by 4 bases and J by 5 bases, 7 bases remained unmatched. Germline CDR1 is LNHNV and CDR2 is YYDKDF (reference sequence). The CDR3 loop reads CATSIGGTSGDNEQFF. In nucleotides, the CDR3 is TGTGCCACCAGCATCGGGGGGACTAGCGGAGACAATGAGCAGTTCTTC.

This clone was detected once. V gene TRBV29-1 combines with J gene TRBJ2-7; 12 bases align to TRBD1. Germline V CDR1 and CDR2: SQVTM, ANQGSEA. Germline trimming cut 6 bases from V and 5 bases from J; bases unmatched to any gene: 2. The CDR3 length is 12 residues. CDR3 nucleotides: TGCAGCGTGGGACAGGGGGCGAACGAGCAGTACTTC. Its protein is CSVGQGANEQYF.

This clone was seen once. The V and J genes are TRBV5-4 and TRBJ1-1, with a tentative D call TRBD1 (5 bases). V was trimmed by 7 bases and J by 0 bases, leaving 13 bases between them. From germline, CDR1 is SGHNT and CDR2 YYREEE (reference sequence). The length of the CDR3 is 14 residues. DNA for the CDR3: TGTGCCAGCCATGCGGGGGTTATGAACACTGAAGCTTTCTTT. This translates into CASHAGVMNTEAFF.

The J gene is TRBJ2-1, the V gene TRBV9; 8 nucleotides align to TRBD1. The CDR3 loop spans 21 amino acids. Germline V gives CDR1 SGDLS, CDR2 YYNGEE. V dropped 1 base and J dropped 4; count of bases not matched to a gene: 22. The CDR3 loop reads CASSVRPGQGISPIPYNEQFF. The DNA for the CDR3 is TGTGCCAGCAGCGTAAGGCCCGGACAGGGAATCTCCCCAATCCCTTACAATGAGCAGTTCTTC.

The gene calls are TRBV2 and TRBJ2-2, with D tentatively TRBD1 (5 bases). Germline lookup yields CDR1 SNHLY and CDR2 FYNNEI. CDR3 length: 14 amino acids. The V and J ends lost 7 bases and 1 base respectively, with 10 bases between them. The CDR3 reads CASKPTENTGELFF. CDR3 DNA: TGTGCCAGCAAGCCGACAGAGAACACCGGGGAGCTGTTTTTT.

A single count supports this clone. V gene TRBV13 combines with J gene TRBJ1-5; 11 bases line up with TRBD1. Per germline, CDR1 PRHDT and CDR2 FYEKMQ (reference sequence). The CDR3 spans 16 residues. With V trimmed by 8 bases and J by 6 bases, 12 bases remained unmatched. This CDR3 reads CASSSGTGGPGQPQHF. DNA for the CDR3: TGTGCCAGCTCATCCGGGACAGGGGGACCGGGTCAGCCCCAGCATTTT.

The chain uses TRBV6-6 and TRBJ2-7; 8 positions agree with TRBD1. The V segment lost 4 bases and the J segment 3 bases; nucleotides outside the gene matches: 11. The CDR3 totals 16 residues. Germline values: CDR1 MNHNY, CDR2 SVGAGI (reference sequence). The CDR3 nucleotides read TGTGCCAGCAGTTCTAGGACAGGGCGCCCTCTCTACGAGCAGTACTTC. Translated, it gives CASSSRTGRPLYEQYF.

In nucleotides, the CDR3 is TGTGCCAGCAGCCCATGGACAGGTTGGGACACTGAAGCTTTCTTT. It is translated as CASSPWTGWDTEAFF. V gene TRBV7-8 combines with J gene TRBJ1-1; 7 bases are shared with TRBD1. The length of the CDR3 is 15 residues. V lost 5 bases to trimming and J lost 3 bases; unmatched junction nucleotides: 9. CDR1 SGHVS and CDR2 FQNEAQ come from the germline V gene. Full variable domain (outside the CDR3, taken from reference TRBV7-8 and TRBJ1-1): GAGVSQSPRYKVAKRGQDVALRCDPISGHVSLFWYQQALGQGPEFLTYFQNEAQLDKSGLPSDRFFAERPEGSVSTLKIQRTQQEDSAVYLCASSPWTGWDTEAFFGQGTRLTVV.

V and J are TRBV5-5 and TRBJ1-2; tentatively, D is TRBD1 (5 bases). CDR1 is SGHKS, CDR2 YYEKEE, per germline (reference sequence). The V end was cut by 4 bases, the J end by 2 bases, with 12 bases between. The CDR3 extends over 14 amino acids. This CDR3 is CASSRGTENYGYTF. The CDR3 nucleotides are TGTGCCAGCAGCCGGGGGACGGAGAACTATGGCTACACCTTC.

Here the CDR3 reads CASSRTGLTEAFF. CDR3 nucleotides: TGCGCCAGCAGCCGGACAGGACTGACTGAAGCTTTCTTT. This rearrangement joins TRBV4-3 to TRBJ1-1; 7 bases line up with TRBD1. The CDR3 is 13 residues long. The junction had 4 bases not matched to a gene; V was cut back by 4 bases and J by 5 bases. Looked up from germline, CDR1 is LGHNA and CDR2 is YSLEER.

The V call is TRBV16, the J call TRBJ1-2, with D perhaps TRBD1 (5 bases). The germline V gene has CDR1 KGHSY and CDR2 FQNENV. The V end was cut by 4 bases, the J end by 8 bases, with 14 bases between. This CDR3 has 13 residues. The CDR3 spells CASSREGVDGYTF. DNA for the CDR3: TGTGCCAGCAGCCGGGAAGGGGTCGACGGCTACACCTTC. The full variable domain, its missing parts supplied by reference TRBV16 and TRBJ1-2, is GEEVAQTPKHLVRGEGQKAKLYCAPIKGHSYVFWYQQVLKNEFKFLISFQNENVFDETGMPKERFSAKCLPNSPCSLEIQATKLEDSAVYFCASSREGVDGYTFGSGTRLTVV.

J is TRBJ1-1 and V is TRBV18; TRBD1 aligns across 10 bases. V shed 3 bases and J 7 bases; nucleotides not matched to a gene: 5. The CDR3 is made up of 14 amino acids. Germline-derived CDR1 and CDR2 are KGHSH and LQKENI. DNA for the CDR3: TGTGCCAGCTCACCGTATGGACAGGGGGATGAAGCTTTCTTT. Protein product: CASSPYGQGDEAFF.

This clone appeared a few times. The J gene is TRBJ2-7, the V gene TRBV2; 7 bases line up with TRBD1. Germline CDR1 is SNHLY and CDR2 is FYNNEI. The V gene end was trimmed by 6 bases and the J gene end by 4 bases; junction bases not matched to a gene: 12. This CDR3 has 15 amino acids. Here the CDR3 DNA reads TGTGCCAGCAGAGGCACCTGGCAGGGGGATTACGAGCAGTACTTC. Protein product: CASRGTWQGDYEQYF.

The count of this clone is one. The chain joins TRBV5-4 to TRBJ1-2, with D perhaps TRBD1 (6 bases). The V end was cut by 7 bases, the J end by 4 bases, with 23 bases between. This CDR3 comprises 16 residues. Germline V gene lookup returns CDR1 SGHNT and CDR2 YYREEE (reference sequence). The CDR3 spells CASLPPGADLGYGYTF. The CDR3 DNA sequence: TGTGCCAGCCTCCCCCCAGGGGCGGATCTGGGCTATGGCTACACCTTC.

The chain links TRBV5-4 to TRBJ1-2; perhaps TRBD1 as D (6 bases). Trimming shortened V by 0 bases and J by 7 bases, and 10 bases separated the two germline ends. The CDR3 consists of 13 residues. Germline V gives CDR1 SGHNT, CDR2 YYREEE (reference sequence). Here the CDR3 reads CASSLGGRGGYTF. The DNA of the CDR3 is TGTGCCAGCAGCTTGGGGGGGCGCGGTGGCTACACCTTC.

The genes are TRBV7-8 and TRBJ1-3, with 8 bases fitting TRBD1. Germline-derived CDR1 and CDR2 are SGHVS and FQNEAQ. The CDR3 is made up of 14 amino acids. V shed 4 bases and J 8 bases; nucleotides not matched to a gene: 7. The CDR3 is CASSSGQGVDTIYF. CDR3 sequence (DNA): TGTGCCAGCAGCTCCGGACAGGGAGTAGACACCATATATTTT.

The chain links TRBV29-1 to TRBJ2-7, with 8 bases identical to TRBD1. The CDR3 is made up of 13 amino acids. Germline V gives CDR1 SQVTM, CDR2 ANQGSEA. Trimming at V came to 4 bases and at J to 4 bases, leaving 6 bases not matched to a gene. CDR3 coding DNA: TGCAGCGTTGGGACAGGGTGGGATTACGAGCAGTACTTC. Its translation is CSVGTGWDYEQYF.

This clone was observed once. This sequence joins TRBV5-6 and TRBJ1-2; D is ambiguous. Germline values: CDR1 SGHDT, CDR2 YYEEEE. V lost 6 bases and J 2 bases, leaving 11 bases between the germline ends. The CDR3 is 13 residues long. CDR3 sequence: CASTILPNYGYTF. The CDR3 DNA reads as TGTGCCAGCACCATTCTACCAAACTATGGCTACACCTTC.

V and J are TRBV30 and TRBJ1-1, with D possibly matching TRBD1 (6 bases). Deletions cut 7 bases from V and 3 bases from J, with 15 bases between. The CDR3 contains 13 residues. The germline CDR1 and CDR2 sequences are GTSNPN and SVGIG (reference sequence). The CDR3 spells CASRGYRDTEAFF. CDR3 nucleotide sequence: TGTGCCTCGAGAGGATACAGGGACACTGAAGCTTTCTTT.

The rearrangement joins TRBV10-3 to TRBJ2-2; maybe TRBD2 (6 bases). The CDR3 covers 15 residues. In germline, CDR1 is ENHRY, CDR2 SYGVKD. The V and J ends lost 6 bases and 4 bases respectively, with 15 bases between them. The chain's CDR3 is CAISAMGGGTGELFF. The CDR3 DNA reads TGTGCCATCAGCGCGATGGGGGGAGGCACCGGGGAGCTGTTTTTT.

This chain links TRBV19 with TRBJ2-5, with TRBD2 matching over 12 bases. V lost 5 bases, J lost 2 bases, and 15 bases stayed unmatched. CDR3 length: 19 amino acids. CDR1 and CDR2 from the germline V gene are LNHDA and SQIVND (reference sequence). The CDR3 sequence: CASSLRTSGEIWGQETQYF. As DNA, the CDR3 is TGTGCCAGTAGTCTCCGGACTAGCGGGGAGATTTGGGGTCAAGAGACCCAGTACTTC.